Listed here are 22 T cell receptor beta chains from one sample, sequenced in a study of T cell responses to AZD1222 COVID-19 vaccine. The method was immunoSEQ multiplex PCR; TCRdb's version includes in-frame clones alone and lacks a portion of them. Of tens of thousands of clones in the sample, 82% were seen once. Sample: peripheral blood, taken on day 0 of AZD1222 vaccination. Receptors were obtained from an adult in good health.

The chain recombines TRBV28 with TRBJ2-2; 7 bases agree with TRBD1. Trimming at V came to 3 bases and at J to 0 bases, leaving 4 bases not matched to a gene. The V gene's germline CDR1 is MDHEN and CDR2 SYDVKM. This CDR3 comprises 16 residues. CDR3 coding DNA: TGTGCCAGCAGTTTTTTAGGGGGCTCGAACACCGGGGAGCTGTTTTTT. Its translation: CASSFLGGSNTGELFF.

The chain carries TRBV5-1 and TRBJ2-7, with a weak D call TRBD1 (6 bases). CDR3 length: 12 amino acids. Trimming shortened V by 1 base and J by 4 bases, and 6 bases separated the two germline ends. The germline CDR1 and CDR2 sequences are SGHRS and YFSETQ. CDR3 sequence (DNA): TGCGCCAGCAGCTTGCAGGGGTACGAGCAGTACTTC. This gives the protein CASSLQGYEQYF.

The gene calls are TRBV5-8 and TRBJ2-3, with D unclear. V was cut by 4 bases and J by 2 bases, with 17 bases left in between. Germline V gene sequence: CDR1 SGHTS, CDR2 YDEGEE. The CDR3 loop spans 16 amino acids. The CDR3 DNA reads TGTGCCAGCAGCCTGATTGTGGAGACGGACACAGATACGCAGTATTTT. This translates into CASSLIVETDTDTQYF.

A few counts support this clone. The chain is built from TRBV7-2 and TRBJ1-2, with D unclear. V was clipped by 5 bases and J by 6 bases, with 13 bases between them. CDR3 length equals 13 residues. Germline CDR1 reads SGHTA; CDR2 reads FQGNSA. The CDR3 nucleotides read TGTGCCAGCAGCCCCTTCGCCGTTAATGGCTACACCTTC. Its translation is CASSPFAVNGYTF.

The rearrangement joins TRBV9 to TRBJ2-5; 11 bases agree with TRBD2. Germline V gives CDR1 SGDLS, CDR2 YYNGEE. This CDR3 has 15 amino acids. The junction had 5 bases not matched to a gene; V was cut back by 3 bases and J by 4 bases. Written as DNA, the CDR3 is TGTGCCAGCAGCGGTAGCGGGGGGGCCGGAGAGACCCAGTACTTC. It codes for CASSGSGGAGETQYF.

The CDR3: CASSTWGVSTEAFF. As DNA, the CDR3 is TGTGCCAGCAGTACCTGGGGGGTTAGCACTGAAGCTTTCTTT. The V and J genes are TRBV28 and TRBJ1-1; a weak D match, TRBD1 (5 bases). CDR1 MDHEN and CDR2 SYDVKM come from the germline V gene. V was trimmed by 5 bases and J by 4 bases, leaving 14 bases between them. The CDR3 is 14 residues long.

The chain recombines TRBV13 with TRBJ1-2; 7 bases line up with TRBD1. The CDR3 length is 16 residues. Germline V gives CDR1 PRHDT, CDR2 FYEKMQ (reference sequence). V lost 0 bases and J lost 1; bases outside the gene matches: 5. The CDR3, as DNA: TGTGCCAGCAGCTTAGGCCTAGGGACAGTTAACTATGGCTACACCTTC. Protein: CASSLGLGTVNYGYTF.

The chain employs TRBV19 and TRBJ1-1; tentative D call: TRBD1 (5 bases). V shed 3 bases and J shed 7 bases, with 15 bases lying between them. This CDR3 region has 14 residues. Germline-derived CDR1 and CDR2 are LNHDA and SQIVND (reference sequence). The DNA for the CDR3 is TGTGCCAGTAGTATTGGAATTTCGACAGTTGAAGCTTTCTTT. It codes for CASSIGISTVEAFF.

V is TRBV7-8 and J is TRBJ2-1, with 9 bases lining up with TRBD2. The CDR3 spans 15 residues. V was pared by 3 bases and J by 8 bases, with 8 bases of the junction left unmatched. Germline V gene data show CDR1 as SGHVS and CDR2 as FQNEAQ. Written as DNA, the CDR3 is TGTGCCAGCAGCTTTTTAGCGGGGGCCAAGGATGAGCAGTTCTTC. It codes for CASSFLAGAKDEQFF.

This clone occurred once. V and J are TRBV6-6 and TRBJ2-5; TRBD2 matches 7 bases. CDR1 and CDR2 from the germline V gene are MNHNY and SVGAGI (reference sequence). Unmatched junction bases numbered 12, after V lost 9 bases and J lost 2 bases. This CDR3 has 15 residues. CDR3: CASSLAVAGQETQYF. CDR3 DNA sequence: TGTGCCAGTTCGCTAGCGGTGGCGGGGCAAGAGACCCAGTACTTC.

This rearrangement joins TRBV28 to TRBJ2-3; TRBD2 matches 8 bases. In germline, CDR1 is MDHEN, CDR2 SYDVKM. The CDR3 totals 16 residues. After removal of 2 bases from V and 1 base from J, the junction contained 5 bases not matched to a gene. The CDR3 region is CASSLLRRGGTDTQYF. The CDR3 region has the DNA TGTGCCAGCAGTTTACTACGGCGGGGGGGCACAGATACGCAGTATTTT.

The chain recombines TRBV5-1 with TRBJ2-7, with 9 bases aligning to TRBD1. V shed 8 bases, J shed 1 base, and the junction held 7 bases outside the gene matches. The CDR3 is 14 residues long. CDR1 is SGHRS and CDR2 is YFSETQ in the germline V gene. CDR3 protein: CASHPTGGSYEQYF. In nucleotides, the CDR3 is TGCGCCAGTCACCCGACAGGGGGATCCTACGAGCAGTACTTC.

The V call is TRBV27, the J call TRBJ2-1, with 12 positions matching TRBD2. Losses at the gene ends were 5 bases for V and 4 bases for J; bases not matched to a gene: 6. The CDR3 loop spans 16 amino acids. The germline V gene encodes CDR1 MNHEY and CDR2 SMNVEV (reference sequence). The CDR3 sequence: CASSPGLAGTYNEQFF. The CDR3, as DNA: TGTGCCAGCAGTCCCGGACTAGCGGGGACTTACAATGAGCAGTTCTTC.

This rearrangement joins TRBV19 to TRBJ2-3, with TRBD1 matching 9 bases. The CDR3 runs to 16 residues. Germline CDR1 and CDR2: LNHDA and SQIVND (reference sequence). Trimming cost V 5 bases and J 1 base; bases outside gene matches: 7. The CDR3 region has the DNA TGTGCCAGTAGTGCCACTTGGACAGGGGGCACAGATACGCAGTATTTT. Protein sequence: CASSATWTGGTDTQYF. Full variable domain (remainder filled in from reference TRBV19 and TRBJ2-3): DGGITQSPKYLFRKEGQNVTLSCEQNLNHDAMYWYRQDPGQGLRLIYYSQIVNDFQKGDIAEGYSVSREKKESFPLTVTSAQKNPTAFYLCASSATWTGGTDTQYFGPGTRLTVL.

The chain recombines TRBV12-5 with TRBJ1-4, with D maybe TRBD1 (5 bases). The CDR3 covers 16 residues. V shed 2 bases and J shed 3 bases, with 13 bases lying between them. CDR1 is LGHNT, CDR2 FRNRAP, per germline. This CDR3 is CASGLFQGTANEKLFF. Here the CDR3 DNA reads TGTGCTAGTGGTTTGTTCCAGGGTACGGCTAATGAAAAACTGTTTTTT.

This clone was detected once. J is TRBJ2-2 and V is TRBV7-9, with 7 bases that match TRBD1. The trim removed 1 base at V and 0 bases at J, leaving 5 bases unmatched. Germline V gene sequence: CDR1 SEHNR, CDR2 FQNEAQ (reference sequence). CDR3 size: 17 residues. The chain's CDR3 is CASSLDGQAANTGELFF. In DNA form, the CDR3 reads TGTGCCAGCAGCTTAGACGGACAGGCGGCGAACACCGGGGAGCTGTTTTTT.

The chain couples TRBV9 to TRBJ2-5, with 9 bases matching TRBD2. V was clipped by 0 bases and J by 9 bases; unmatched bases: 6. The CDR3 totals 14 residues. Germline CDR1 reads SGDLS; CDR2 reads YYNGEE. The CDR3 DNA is TGTGCCAGCAGCGTAGATAGCGGGGGCCGGGCCCAGTACTTC. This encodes CASSVDSGGRAQYF. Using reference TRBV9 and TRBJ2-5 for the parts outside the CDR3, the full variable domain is DSGVTQTPKHLITATGQRVTLRCSPRSGDLSVYWYQQSLDQGLQFLIQYYNGEERAKGNILERFSAQQFPDLHSELNLSSLELGDSALYFCASSVDSGGRAQYFGPGTRLLVL.

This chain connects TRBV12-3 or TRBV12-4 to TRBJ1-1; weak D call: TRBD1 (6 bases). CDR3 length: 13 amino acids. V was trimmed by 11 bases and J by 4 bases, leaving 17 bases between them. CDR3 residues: CACRTGGRTEAFF. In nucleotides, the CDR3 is TGTGCCTGCCGAACCGGGGGGCGCACTGAAGCTTTCTTT.

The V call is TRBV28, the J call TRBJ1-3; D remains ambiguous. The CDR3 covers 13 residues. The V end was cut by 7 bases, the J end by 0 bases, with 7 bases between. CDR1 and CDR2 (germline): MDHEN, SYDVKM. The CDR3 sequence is CASTVSSGNTIYF. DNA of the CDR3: TGTGCCAGCACGGTGAGCTCTGGAAACACCATATATTTT.

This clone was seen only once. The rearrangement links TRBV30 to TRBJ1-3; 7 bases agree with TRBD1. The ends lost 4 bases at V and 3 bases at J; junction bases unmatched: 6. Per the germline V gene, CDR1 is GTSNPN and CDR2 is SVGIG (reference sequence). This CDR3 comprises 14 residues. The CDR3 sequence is CAWTKGGGGNTIYF. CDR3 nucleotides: TGTGCCTGGACCAAAGGGGGCGGTGGAAACACCATATATTTT. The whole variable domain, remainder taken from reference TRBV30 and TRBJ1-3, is SQTIHQWPATLVQPVGSPLSLECTVEGTSNPNLYWYRQAAGRGLQLLFYSVGIGQISSEVPQNLSASRPQDRQFILSSKKLLLSDSGFYLCAWTKGGGGNTIYFGEGSWLTVV.

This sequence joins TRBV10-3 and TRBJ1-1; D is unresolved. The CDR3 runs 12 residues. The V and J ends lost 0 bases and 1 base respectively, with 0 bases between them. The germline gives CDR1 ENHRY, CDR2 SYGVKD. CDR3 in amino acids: CAISESNTEAFF. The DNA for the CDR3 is TGTGCCATCAGTGAGTCGAACACTGAAGCTTTCTTT.

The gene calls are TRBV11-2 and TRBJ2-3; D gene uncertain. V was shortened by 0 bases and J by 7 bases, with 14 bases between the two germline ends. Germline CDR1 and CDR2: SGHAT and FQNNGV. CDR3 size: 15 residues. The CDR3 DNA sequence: TGTGCCAGCAGCTTAGACAGCACCGCACATAATACGCAGTATTTT. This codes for CASSLDSTAHNTQYF.